The 19 T cell receptor beta chains below come from one sample, sequenced in a study of T-cell memory formation after mild COVID-19. TCRdb reprocessed the 5' RACE reads via MiXCR and lists one record per CDR3 protein. The sample shows roughly 250,000 distinct CDR3 sequences, approximately 16% of them seen only once. The specimen sequenced was PBMCs or a T cell subset sorted from them (not recorded which). These TCRs come from a man younger than 30 who had mild COVID-19 (a few samples of this study predate the infection). Cell type and time point are not known.

The chain uses TRBV6-5 and TRBJ2-1, with D perhaps TRBD2 (5 bases). The CDR3 contains 13 residues. V lost 7 bases to trimming and J lost 9 bases, with 16 bases between them. The germline gives CDR1 MNHEY, CDR2 SVGAGI. The DNA of the CDR3 is TGTGCCAGCATGAGGCCTGCGGGCGCTGAGCAGTTCTTC. It yields the protein CASMRPAGAEQFF.

This clonotype occurred a few times. DNA for the CDR3: TGCAGTGCTAGAGTCTCATGGGAGCAGTTCTTC. Translating it yields CSARVSWEQFF. The chain carries TRBV20-1 and TRBJ2-1; D is unclear. With 1 base removed from V and 10 bases from J, the gap between germline ends came to 8 bases. Germline V CDR1 and CDR2: DFQATT, SNEGSKA (reference sequence). This CDR3 has 11 residues.

CDR3 amino acids: CAISEGTGAGANVLTF. The CDR3 DNA follows: TGTGCCATCAGTGAGGGGACAGGGGCTGGGGCCAACGTCCTGACTTTC. The rearrangement links TRBV10-3 to TRBJ2-6; 10 nucleotides line up with TRBD1. The germline gives CDR1 ENHRY, CDR2 SYGVKD. CDR3 length: 16 residues. Trimming took 2 bases from V and 2 from J; bases not matched to a gene: 0.

This clonotype was counted many times. This chain connects TRBV7-9 to TRBJ1-6; D gene unclear. V was trimmed by 2 bases and J by 0 bases, leaving 5 bases between them. The CDR3 is made up of 15 amino acids. Germline CDR1 is SEHNR and CDR2 is FQNEAQ (reference sequence). The CDR3 region has the DNA TGTGCCAGCAGCTTACAGAGCTCCTATAATTCACCCCTCCACTTT. This codes for CASSLQSSYNSPLHF.

V and J are TRBV7-2 and TRBJ2-7; D not certain. Germline CDR1 is SGHTA and CDR2 is FQGNSA. The germline V and J ends were trimmed by 1 base and 0 bases, with 4 bases remaining between them. There are 13 residues in the CDR3. The CDR3, as DNA: TGTGCCAGCAGCTTAGACCACTCCTACGAGCAGTACTTC. Its protein product is CASSLDHSYEQYF.

The V and J genes are TRBV19 and TRBJ2-7, with 8 bases fitting TRBD2. The ends lost 7 bases at V and 3 bases at J; junction bases unmatched: 17. The CDR3 sequence is 17 residues long. Germline V gives CDR1 LNHDA, CDR2 SQIVND (reference sequence). This chain's CDR3 is CASTGPYKRGCYYEQYV. CDR3 nucleotide sequence: TGTGCCAGTACGGGTCCCTATAAGCGGGGGTGCTACTACGAGCAGTACGTC.

V usage is TRBV7-2 and J usage is TRBJ2-2; TRBD1 or TRBD2 may be the D gene (5 bases each). There are 15 residues in the CDR3. The V end was cut by 2 bases, the J end by 5 bases, with 12 bases between. Germline V gives CDR1 SGHTA, CDR2 FQGNSA. The DNA of the CDR3 is TGTGCCAGCAGCTTACGGGGCACCGGGACCGGGGAGCTGTTTTTT. This codes for CASSLRGTGTGELFF.

This clonotype has only a few counts. This chain uses TRBV4-2 with TRBJ1-2; no clear D gene. Germline V lookup: CDR1 LGHNA, CDR2 YNFKEQ. The germline V and J ends were trimmed by 3 bases and 2 bases, with 13 bases remaining between them. CDR3 length equals 15 residues. The CDR3 nucleotides read TGTGCCAGCAGCCAGTATAAGGATTCCAACTATGGCTACACCTTC. This codes for CASSQYKDSNYGYTF.

This clonotype was counted a few times. The chain couples TRBV3-1 to TRBJ2-7; D is unclear. This CDR3 region has 13 residues. Germline V gene lookup returns CDR1 LGHDT and CDR2 YNNKEL (reference sequence). Deletions cut 4 bases from V and 3 bases from J, with 10 bases between. CDR3 bases: TGTGCCAGCAGCCGCGACACCTTCTACGAGCAGTACTTC. The encoded protein is CASSRDTFYEQYF.

The rearrangement links TRBV6-2 or TRBV6-3 to TRBJ2-2; D possibly matches TRBD1 or TRBD2 (5 bases each). The CDR3 runs 16 residues. From germline, CDR1 is MNHEY and CDR2 SVGEGT. Trimming removed 5 bases from V and 4 bases from J, with 17 bases in between. For the CDR3, the DNA is TGTGCCAGCAGTCCCCAACCGGGGACGGCCACCGGGGAGCTGTTTTTT. Protein sequence: CASSPQPGTATGELFF.

The gene calls are TRBV18 and TRBJ2-4; 8 bases are a match to TRBD1. Germline values: CDR1 KGHSH, CDR2 LQKENI. Trimming at V came to 5 bases and at J to 8 bases, leaving 11 bases not matched to a gene. This CDR3 has 15 amino acids. The CDR3 loop is CASSRDTGGMDIQYF. CDR3 DNA sequence: TGTGCCAGCTCAAGAGATACAGGGGGGATGGACATTCAGTACTTC.

The V gene is TRBV15, the J gene TRBJ2-5; tentative D call: TRBD2 (6 bases). CDR3 size: 12 residues. V shed 1 base and J shed 7 bases, with 7 bases lying between them. Germline assignment: CDR1 LNHNV and CDR2 YYDKDF (reference sequence). The DNA of the CDR3 is TGTGCCACCAGCAGAGTCGGGGGGACCCAGTACTTC. It is translated as CATSRVGGTQYF.

The V call is TRBV6-2 or TRBV6-3, the J call TRBJ1-1; D call uncertain. Germline CDR1 reads MNHEY; CDR2 reads SVGEGT. CDR3 size: 14 residues. V lost 6 bases, J lost 2 bases, and 13 bases lay in between. The CDR3 DNA is TGTGCCAGCAGGACCGGAGCTTATAACACTGAAGCTTTCTTT. Translated, it gives CASRTGAYNTEAFF.

This chain joins TRBV25-1 and TRBJ2-5; no reliable D call. CDR3 length: 11 residues. Germline V gene lookup returns CDR1 MGHDK and CDR2 SYGVNS. Trimming took off 1 base at V and 7 bases at J, with 4 bases between the two ends. This CDR3 reads CASSESRTQYF. The CDR3, as DNA: TGTGCCAGCAGTGAATCACGGACCCAGTACTTC.

The genes are TRBV6-5 and TRBJ1-2, with a weak D call TRBD1 (5 bases). V was trimmed by 0 bases and J by 2 bases, leaving 13 bases between them. This CDR3 contains 16 residues. The germline V gene encodes CDR1 MNHEY and CDR2 SVGAGI. CDR3 region: CASSYSTGRANYGYTF. CDR3 coding DNA: TGTGCCAGCAGTTACTCGACGGGACGGGCAAACTATGGCTACACCTTC.

Only a few counts were recorded for this clonotype. The DNA of the CDR3 is TGTGCCAGCAGTTTATACGGAGCGGGGGGTTACAATGAGCAGTTCTTC. This sequence encodes CASSLYGAGGYNEQFF. The chain has TRBV27 and TRBJ2-1, with 9 bases lining up with TRBD2. The V and J ends lost 1 base and 4 bases, in that order; junction bases with no gene match: 5. Looked up from germline, CDR1 is MNHEY and CDR2 is SMNVEV (reference sequence). This CDR3 comprises 16 residues.

This clonotype was detected ten times or more. The chain recombines TRBV5-1 with TRBJ1-5, with D unresolved. CDR3 size: 14 residues. Trimming shortened V by 5 bases and J by 6 bases, and 15 bases separated the two germline ends. Germline assignment: CDR1 SGHRS and CDR2 YFSETQ. The CDR3: CASRQDFGGQPQHF. CDR3 nucleotide sequence: TGCGCCAGCAGGCAGGACTTTGGAGGTCAGCCCCAGCATTTT.

This clonotype has a count of ten or more. The V call is TRBV4-2, the J call TRBJ2-7; 11 positions agree with TRBD2. Germline-derived CDR1 and CDR2 are LGHNA and YNFKEQ. The CDR3 consists of 19 residues. The V and J ends lost 2 bases and 3 bases, in that order; junction bases with no gene match: 15. The CDR3 spells CASSQIGGGRTSGYYEQYF. CDR3 nucleotides: TGTGCCAGCAGCCAAATCGGGGGTGGCAGGACTAGCGGGTACTACGAGCAGTACTTC.

This chain joins TRBV6-1 and TRBJ1-3; a weak D match, TRBD1 (5 bases). CDR1 and CDR2 from the germline V gene are MNHNS and SASEGT. This CDR3 spans 15 amino acids. Trimming left V 4 bases short and J 0 bases short, with 10 bases between. CDR3 DNA: TGTGCCAGCAGTGTGGGGGTCCTCTCTGGAAACACCATATATTTT. Translating gives CASSVGVLSGNTIYF.